This TCR beta chain was sequenced in a study of regulatory T cells in long-lasting Graves disease. Through Arm-PCR of CDR3 regions and iRepertoire HTBI primers, TCR beta libraries were built. TCRdb re-analysed the multiplex PCR reads in MiXCR, keeping a single row per CDR3 protein. In the table there are roughly 220,000 distinct CDR3 sequences, about 17% of which are singletons. The germline V gene has CDR1 DFQATT and CDR2 SNEGSKA (reference sequence). The length of the CDR3 is 13 residues. Trimming cost V 0 bases and J 7 bases, with 10 bases left between them. Time point defined: newly diagnosed GD, antithyroid drugs for less than 3 months. Researchers made the TCR library from RNA that was extracted from PBMCs. This clonotype was recorded many times.

This TCR was recovered from a female donor with Graves disease. V and J are TRBV20-1 and TRBJ2-4; possibly TRBD2 for D (5 bases). Here the sequenced sample was peripheral blood mononuclear cells (PBMCs), taken at new diagnosis, from a patient treated with antithyroid drugs. As DNA, the CDR3 is TGCAGTGCTAGAGAGGACTTAGCGAACATTCAGTACTTC. The encoded protein is CSAREDLANIQYF.